This entry lists 4 T cell receptor beta chains sequenced from one sample in a study of molecular identifiers for immune sequencing clone quantification listed by TCRdb under 2018. Library generation was performed with PCR. The sample was run on an Illumina HiSeq 4000. TCRdb redid the processing of the public reads, applying fastp at Q25 and MiXCR, and retained in-frame beta chains. Identical CDR3 protein sequences are pooled into one entry, listed with their most common genes and DNA. The sample data list about 100,000 distinct CDR3 sequences, and around 23% of these were observed just once. About 0.95% of the sample rests with the top ten. Material: naive CD8+ T cells from blood, with Jurkat cell RNA spiked in. The sample's cell subset or site, from its label and the paper: FACS-sorted CD8+CD4-CCR7+CD45RA+ naive T cells. The origin of the receptors is a human donor in good health. Some libraries in this study had Jurkat cell RNA spiked in.

On this clonotype itself: This likely reflects a read error, since a far larger clone is one base away. The genes are TRBV12-3 or TRBV12-4 and TRBJ2-3; no firm D call. The CDR3 is made up of 11 amino acids. The CDR3 sequence: CARSFGDTQYF. The DNA for the CDR3 is TGTGCCAGAAGTTTTGGCGATACGCAGTATTTT.

This clonotype was seen many times. V usage is TRBV30 and J usage is TRBJ2-7; the D is unclear. The CDR3 is 12 amino acids. Between the trimmed V and J ends, which lost 2 bases and 1 base, there was a span of 6 bases. Germline V lookup: CDR1 GTSNPN, CDR2 SVGIG (reference sequence). The CDR3 DNA reads as TGTGCCTGGAGTCCCCTGTCCTACGAGCAGTACTTC. It specifies CAWSPLSYEQYF.

Worth noting for this clonotype: A read error may be the cause here, since a much bigger clone is one base away. The chain is built from TRBV6-2 or TRBV6-3 and TRBJ1-1; D gene unclear. V was pared by 4 bases and J by 3 bases, with 21 bases between. Germline V gene data show CDR1 as MNHEY and CDR2 as SVGEGT. CDR3 size: 17 residues. CDR3 bases: TGTGCCAGCAGTTGCAAGTTTGGATCGGTCGGGGACACTGAAGCTTTCTTT. Protein product: CASSCKFGSVGDTEAFF.

This clonotype was observed many times. This sequence joins TRBV7-2 and TRBJ2-3, with no clear D. CDR3 length: 13 amino acids. Per germline, CDR1 SGHTA and CDR2 FQGNSA. The V end lost 1 base, the J end lost 4 bases, and 6 bases lay between the germline ends. The CDR3 reads CASSLDGPDTQYF. CDR3 nucleotide sequence: TGTGCCAGCAGCTTAGATGGCCCAGATACGCAGTATTTT.